This is a list of T cell receptor beta chains from one sample in a study of T-cell memory formation after mild COVID-19. MiXCR, applied by TCRdb to the 5' RACE reads, yields one record per CDR3 protein. The sample has 350,000 or so distinct CDR3 sequences, around 21% seen once; the top ten hold around 12%. Sequencing used PBMCs or a T cell subset sorted from them (not recorded which). The receptors originated from an adult woman who had mild COVID-19 (a few samples of this study predate the infection). Cell type and time point are not known. Each CDR3 is given with its conserved first and last residue. Fields, in order: J gene, clone size, D gene, V gene, CDR3 DNA, CDR3 protein. A D gene is named only where the DNA matches it firmly. Some rows have no size entry. The others give once, few or many, or a class for an expanded clone.

TRBJ2-7 | - | - | TRBV5-1 | TGCGCCAGCAGCTTGGCCCCAGAGGCCTACGAGCAGTACTTC | CASSLAPEAYEQYF
TRBJ1-1 | - | - | TRBV30 | TGTGCCTGGAGCCCTTTCGGGGGAGCGAACACTGAAGCTTTCTTT | CAWSPFGGANTEAFF
TRBJ2-5 | few | TRBD2 | TRBV24-1 | TGTGCCACCAGTGATGTAGCGGGAGTACTTGAGACCCAGTACTTC | CATSDVAGVLETQYF
TRBJ2-3 | few | - | TRBV11-2 | TGTGCCAGCAGCTCACAGGTTAGGGATACGCAGTATTTT | CASSSQVRDTQYF
TRBJ1-1 | few | TRBD1 | TRBV7-6 | TGTGCCAGCAGTTCCCCCGGGACAGGGACCGAAGCTTTCTTT | CASSSPGTGTEAFF
TRBJ2-7 | - | TRBD2 | TRBV7-8 | TGTGCCAGCAGCCGGACTAGCGGGACCACCTACGAGCAGTACTTC | CASSRTSGTTYEQYF
TRBJ1-2 | - | - | TRBV4-1 | TGCGCCAGCAGCCTCGTTCAAGGGACGCAAAAGAACTATGGCTACACCTTC | CASSLVQGTQKNYGYTF
TRBJ1-2 | few | TRBD1 | TRBV6-5 | TGTGCCAGCAGAACTCGGACAGGGGGCAACTATGGCTACACCTTC | CASRTRTGGNYGYTF
TRBJ2-3 | - | TRBD1 | TRBV6-5 | TGTGCCAGCAGTTGGGGACAGGGGTACGGAGATACGCAGTATTTT | CASSWGQGYGDTQYF
TRBJ2-1 | few | - | TRBV9 | TGTGCCAGCAGCGTAGCTGTCCAGAGCTACAATGAGCAGTTCTTC | CASSVAVQSYNEQFF
TRBJ2-3 | - | - | TRBV27 | TGTGCCAGCAGCCGAGGGACACCCACAGATACGCAGTATTTT | CASSRGTPTDTQYF
TRBJ1-3 | few | - | TRBV7-9 | TGTGCCAGCACCAGGTTTAGAGGCCCCTCTGGAAACACCATATATTTT | CASTRFRGPSGNTIYF
TRBJ2-5 | - | TRBD2 | TRBV7-9 | TGTGCCAGCAGCTTGACTAGCCGCCAAGAGACCCAGTACTTC | CASSLTSRQETQYF
TRBJ2-2 | few | TRBD2 | TRBV12-3/TRBV12-4 | TGTGCCAGCAGTTTTGGGATTGGGACTAGCGGGGAGGGCGGGGAGCTGTTTTTT | CASSFGIGTSGEGGELFF
TRBJ1-2 | - | TRBD1 | TRBV3-1 | TGTGCCAGCAGCGATACAAGGGGCTCGGGGACAGGGATCCATCGGCTCTATGGCTACACCTTC | CASSDTRGSGTGIHRLYGYTF
TRBJ1-1 | once | - | TRBV7-6 | TGTGCCAGCGGGGACCCGAACACTGAAGCTTTCTTT | CASGDPNTEAFF